This TCR beta chain was recorded in a study of blood T cell repertoires in COVID-19. Background on the study: Some COVID-19 samples were acute and others convalescent; all came from the United States, Italy and Spain.

Authors' data handling: The assay estimated nucleated cells by amplifying reference gene primers. Data came from immunoSEQ multiplex PCR; TCRdb stores just in-frame clones and leaves some out. Clone size and the V and J calls come from that table; the DNA yielded D and trimming. This repertoire shows a few hundred thousand clones, more than 75% found once; its top ten account for under 8.5%. Seattle's enrolled individuals joined amid active infection and were then monitored longitudinally. This TCR was recovered from a woman aged 80 or older with COVID-19, enrolled during active disease. The specimen sequenced was peripheral blood.

In nucleotides, the CDR3 is TGTGCCAGCAGCGGGAACAGGGGGCTCAATGAAAAACTGTTTTTT. As protein: CASSGNRGLNEKLFF. This sequence joins TRBV5-4 and TRBJ1-4; TRBD1 aligns across 9 bases. V was clipped by 4 bases and J by 5 bases; unmatched bases: 6. The CDR3 covers 15 residues. Germline CDR1 is SGHNT and CDR2 is YYREEE (reference sequence).